The 5 T cell receptor beta chains below all came from one sample that was sequenced in a study of T cells in Graves' hyperthyroidism and ophthalmopathy. Regions amplified from RNA transcripts were the TCR beta CDR3 regions. First-round RT-PCR with HTBI primers amplified the TCR CDR3 region. TCRdb re-analysed the multiplex PCR reads in MiXCR, keeping a single row per CDR3 protein. The table has around 600,000 distinct CDR3 sequences, less than 45% seen once; the top ten hold less than 8.5%. The sample taken for sequencing was peripheral blood or thyroid tissue (not recorded which). The receptors were sampled from an adult man with Graves' disease, either hyperthyroidism or ophthalmopathy (not recorded which).

V gene TRBV27 combines with J gene TRBJ1-2; D is ambiguous. This CDR3 is built from 12 residues. The V gene's germline CDR1 is MNHEY and CDR2 SMNVEV (reference sequence). V shed 5 bases and J shed 5 bases, with 9 bases lying between them. CDR3 sequence reads: CASSGGPYGYTF. In DNA form, the CDR3 reads TGTGCCAGCAGTGGAGGGCCTTATGGCTACACCTTC.

The count of this clonotype is one. The genes are TRBV15 and TRBJ2-5, with TRBD1 matching over 7 bases. V dropped 4 bases and J dropped 4; count of bases not matched to a gene: 3. This CDR3 is built from 13 residues. CDR1 and CDR2 from the germline V gene are LNHNV and YYDKDF (reference sequence). Here the CDR3 reads CATSIDRAETQYF. In DNA form, the CDR3 reads TGTGCCACCAGCATAGACAGGGCAGAGACCCAGTACTTC.

The V call is TRBV15, the J call TRBJ1-4, with D possibly being TRBD1 (6 bases). Germline V gene lookup returns CDR1 LNHNV and CDR2 YYDKDF (reference sequence). Trimming pared 4 bases from V and 3 bases from J, leaving 9 bases between. This CDR3 has 14 residues. The CDR3, as DNA: TGTGCCACCAGCATGGGGGCCTCTAATGAAAAACTGTTTTTT. Translated: CATSMGASNEKLFF.

Comments on this clonotype: A much bigger clone sits one base away, suggesting this may be a read error. The V and J genes are TRBV5-1 and TRBJ1-6; D is perhaps TRBD1 (5 bases). In germline, CDR1 is SGHRS, CDR2 YFSETQ. The CDR3 length is 15 residues. CDR3 in amino acids: CAGSLEGQRNSPLHF. CDR3 bases: TGCGCCGGCAGCTTGGAGGGGCAGAGAAATTCACCCCTCCACTTT.

This rearrangement joins TRBV2 to TRBJ1-1, with D possibly being TRBD1 (5 bases). This CDR3 region has 11 residues. CDR1 is SNHLY, CDR2 FYNNEI, per germline. Trimming left V 5 bases short and J 11 bases short, with 12 bases between. The CDR3 reads CASSWGRGAFF. CDR3 bases: TGTGCCAGCAGTTGGGGGAGAGGGGCTTTCTTT.